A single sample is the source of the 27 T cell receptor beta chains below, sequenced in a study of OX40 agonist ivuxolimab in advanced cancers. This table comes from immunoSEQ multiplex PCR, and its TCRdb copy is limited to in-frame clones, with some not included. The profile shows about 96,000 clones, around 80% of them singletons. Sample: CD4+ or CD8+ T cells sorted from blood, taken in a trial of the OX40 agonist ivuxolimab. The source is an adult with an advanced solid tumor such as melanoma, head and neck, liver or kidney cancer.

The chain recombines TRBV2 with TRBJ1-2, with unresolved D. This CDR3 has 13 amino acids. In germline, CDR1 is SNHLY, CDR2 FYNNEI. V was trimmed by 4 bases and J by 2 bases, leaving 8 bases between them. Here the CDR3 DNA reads TGTGCCAGCAGTGTGGCGGAGAACTATGGCTACACCTTC. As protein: CASSVAENYGYTF.

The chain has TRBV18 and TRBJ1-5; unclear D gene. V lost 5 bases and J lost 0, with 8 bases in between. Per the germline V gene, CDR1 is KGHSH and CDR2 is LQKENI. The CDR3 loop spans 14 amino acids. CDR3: CASSSSHSNQPQHF. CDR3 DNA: TGTGCCAGCTCATCGAGCCATAGCAATCAGCCCCAGCATTTT.

CDR3 DNA sequence: TGTGCCAGTAATGACAGGTTCGGAGCTTTCTTT. This encodes CASNDRFGAFF. J is TRBJ1-1 and V is TRBV19; tentative D call: TRBD1 (6 bases). This CDR3 comprises 11 residues. Per the germline V gene, CDR1 is LNHDA and CDR2 is SQIVND (reference sequence). V was cut by 7 bases and J by 10 bases, with 13 bases left in between.

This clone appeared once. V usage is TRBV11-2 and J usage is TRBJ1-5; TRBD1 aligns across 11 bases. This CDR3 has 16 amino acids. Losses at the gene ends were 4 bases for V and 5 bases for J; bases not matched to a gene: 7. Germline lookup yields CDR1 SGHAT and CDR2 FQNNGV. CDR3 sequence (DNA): TGTGCCAGCAGCTCCGGGACAGGGGGATTAGATCAGCCCCAGCATTTT. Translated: CASSSGTGGLDQPQHF.

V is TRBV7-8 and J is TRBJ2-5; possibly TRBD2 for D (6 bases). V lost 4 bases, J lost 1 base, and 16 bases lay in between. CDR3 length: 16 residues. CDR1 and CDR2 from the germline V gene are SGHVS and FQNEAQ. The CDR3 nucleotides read TGTGCCAGCAGCTACTTCTTAGCGGTTAGCCAAGAGACCCAGTACTTC. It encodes CASSYFLAVSQETQYF.

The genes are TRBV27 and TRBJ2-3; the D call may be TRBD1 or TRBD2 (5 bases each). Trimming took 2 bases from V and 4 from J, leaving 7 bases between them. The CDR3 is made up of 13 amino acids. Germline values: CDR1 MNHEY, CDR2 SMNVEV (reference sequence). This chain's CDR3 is CASSLRGADTQYF. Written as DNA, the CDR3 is TGTGCCAGCAGTTTACGAGGGGCAGATACGCAGTATTTT.

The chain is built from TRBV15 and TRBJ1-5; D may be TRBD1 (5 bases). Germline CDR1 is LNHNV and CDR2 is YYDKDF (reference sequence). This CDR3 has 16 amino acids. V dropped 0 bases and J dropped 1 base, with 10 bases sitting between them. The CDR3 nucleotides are TGTGCCACCAGCAGAGATCGGTGGGGGAGCAATCAGCCCCAGCATTTT. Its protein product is CATSRDRWGSNQPQHF.

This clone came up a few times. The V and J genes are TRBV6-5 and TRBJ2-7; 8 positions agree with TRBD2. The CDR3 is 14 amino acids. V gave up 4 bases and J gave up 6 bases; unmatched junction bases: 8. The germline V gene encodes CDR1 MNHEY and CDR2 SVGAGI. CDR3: CASSFPGLGGEQYF. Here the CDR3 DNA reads TGTGCCAGCAGTTTCCCGGGACTAGGCGGCGAGCAGTACTTC.

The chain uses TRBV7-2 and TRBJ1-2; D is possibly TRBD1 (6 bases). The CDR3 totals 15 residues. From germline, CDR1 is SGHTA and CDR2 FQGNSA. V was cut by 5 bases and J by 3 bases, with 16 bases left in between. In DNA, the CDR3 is TGTGCCAGCAGCCGAACCGGACAGAGCGACTATGGCTACACCTTC. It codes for CASSRTGQSDYGYTF.

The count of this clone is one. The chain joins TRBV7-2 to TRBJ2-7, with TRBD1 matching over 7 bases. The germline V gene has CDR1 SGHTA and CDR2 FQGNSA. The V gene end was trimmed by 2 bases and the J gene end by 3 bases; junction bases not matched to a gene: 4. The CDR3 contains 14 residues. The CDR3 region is CASSLQGVRYEQYF. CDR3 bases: TGTGCCAGCAGCTTACAGGGGGTGCGCTACGAGCAGTACTTC.

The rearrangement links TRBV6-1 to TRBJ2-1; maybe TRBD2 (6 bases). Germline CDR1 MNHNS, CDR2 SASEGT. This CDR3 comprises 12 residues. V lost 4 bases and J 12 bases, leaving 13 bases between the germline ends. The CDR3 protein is CASSARMGGQFF. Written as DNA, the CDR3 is TGTGCCAGCAGTGCCCGGATGGGAGGGCAGTTCTTC.

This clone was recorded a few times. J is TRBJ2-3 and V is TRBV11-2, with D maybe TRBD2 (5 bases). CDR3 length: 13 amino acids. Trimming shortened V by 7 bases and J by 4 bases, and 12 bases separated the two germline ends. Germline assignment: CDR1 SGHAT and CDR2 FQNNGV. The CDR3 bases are TGTGCCAGCACCAACCGGGGTTCAGATACGCAGTATTTT. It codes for CASTNRGSDTQYF.

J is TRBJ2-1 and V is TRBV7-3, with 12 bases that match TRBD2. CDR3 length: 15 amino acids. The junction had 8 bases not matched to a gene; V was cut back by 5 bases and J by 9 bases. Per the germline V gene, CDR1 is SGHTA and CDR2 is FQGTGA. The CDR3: CASSLLAGGPVEQFF. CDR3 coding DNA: TGTGCCAGCAGCCTCCTAGCGGGGGGGCCAGTTGAGCAGTTCTTC.

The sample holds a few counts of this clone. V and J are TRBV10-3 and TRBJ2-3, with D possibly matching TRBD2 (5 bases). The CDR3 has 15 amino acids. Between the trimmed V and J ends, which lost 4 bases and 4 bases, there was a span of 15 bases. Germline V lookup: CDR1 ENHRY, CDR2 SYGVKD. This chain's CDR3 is CAISGTVGSADTQYF. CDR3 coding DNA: TGTGCCATCAGTGGGACCGTTGGGAGCGCAGATACGCAGTATTTT.

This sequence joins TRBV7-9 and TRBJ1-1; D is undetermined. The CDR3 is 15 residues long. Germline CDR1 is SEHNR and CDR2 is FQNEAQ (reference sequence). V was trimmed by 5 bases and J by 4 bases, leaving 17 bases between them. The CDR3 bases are TGTGCCAGCAGCCCCCCCCTTGGAAAGGGCACTGAAGCTTTCTTT. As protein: CASSPPLGKGTEAFF.

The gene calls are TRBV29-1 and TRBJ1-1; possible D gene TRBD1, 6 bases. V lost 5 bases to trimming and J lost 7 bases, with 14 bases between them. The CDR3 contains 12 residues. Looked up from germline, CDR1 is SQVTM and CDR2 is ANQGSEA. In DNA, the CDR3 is TGCAGCGTTACCCGAGACAGGCTTGAAGCTTTCTTT. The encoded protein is CSVTRDRLEAFF.

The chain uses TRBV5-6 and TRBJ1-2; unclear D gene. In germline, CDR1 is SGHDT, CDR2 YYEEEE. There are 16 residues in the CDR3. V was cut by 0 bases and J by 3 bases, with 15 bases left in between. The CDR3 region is CASSLANTVHYYGYTF. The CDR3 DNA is TGTGCCAGCAGCTTGGCCAACACAGTCCATTACTATGGCTACACCTTC.

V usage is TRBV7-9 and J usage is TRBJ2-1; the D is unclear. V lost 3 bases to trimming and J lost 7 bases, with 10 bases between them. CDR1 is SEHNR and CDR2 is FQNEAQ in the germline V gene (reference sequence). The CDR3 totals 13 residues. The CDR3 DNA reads TGTGCCAGCAGCTTCTTGGCGGATAATGAGCAGTTCTTC. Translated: CASSFLADNEQFF. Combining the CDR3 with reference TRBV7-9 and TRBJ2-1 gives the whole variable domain DTGVSQNPRHKITKRGQNVTFRCDPISEHNRLYWYRQTLGQGPEFLTYFQNEAQLEKSRLLSDRFSAERPKGSFSTLEIQRTEQGDSAMYLCASSFLADNEQFFGPGTRLTVL.

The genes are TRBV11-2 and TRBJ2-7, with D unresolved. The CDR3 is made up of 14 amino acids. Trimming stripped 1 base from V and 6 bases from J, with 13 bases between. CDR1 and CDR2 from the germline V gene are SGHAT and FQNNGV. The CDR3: CASSLGTEVGEQYF. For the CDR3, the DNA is TGTGCCAGCAGCTTAGGAACCGAGGTTGGCGAGCAGTACTTC.

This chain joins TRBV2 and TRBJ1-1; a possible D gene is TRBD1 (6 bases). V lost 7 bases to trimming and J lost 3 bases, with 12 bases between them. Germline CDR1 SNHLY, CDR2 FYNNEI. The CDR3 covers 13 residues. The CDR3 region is CASIRRGDTEAFF. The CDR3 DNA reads TGTGCCAGCATTCGTAGGGGGGACACTGAAGCTTTCTTT.

CDR3 sequence (DNA): TGCGCCAGCAGCTTGGGGCGCACGACTGGTGAAAAACTGTTTTTT. Translating it yields CASSLGRTTGEKLFF. This chain links TRBV5-1 with TRBJ1-4; D gene unclear. This CDR3 contains 15 residues. V lost 0 bases to trimming and J lost 7 bases, with 13 bases between them. Germline V gene data show CDR1 as SGHRS and CDR2 as YFSETQ.

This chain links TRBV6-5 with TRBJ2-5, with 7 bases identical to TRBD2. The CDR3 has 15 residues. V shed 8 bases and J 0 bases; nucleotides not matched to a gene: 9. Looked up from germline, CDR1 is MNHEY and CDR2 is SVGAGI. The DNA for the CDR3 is TGTGCCAGCGATTCCGGCGGGAGAAACCAAGAGACCCAGTACTTC. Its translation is CASDSGGRNQETQYF.

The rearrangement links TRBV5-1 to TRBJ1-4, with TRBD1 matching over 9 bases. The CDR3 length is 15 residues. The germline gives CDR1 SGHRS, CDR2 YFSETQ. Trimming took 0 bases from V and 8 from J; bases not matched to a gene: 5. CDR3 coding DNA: TGCGCCAGCAGCTTGGGGGACAGGGAGGGAGAAAAACTGTTTTTT. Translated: CASSLGDREGEKLFF.

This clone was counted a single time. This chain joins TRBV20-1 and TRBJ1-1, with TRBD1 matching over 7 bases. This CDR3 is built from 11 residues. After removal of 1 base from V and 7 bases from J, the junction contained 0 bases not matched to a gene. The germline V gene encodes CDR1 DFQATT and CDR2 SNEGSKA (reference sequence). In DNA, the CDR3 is TGCAGTGCTAGAGGGGACAGTGAAGCTTTCTTT. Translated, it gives CSARGDSEAFF.

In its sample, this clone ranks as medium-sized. CDR3 region: CASGITGGAIGYTF. CDR3 coding DNA: TGTGCTAGTGGCATTACAGGGGGCGCGATTGGCTACACCTTC. V gene TRBV12-5 combines with J gene TRBJ1-2, with 9 bases fitting TRBD1. The CDR3 has 14 amino acids. Losses at the gene ends were 6 bases for V and 7 bases for J; bases not matched to a gene: 9. Germline V gives CDR1 LGHNT, CDR2 FRNRAP.

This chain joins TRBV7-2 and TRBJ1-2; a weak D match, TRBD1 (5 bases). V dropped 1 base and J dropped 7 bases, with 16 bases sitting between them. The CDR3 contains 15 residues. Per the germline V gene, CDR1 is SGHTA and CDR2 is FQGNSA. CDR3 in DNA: TGTGCCAGCAGCTTAGATCCAGGGAGGGTGGCTGGCTACACCTTC. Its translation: CASSLDPGRVAGYTF.

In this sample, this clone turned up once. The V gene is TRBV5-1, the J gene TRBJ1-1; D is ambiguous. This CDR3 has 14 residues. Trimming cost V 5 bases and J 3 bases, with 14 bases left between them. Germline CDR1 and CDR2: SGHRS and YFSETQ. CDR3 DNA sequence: TGCGCCAGCAGAGAGCCCGCCGGGGACACTGAAGCTTTCTTT. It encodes CASREPAGDTEAFF.